This passage covers 20 T cell receptor beta chains from one sample sequenced in a study of T cells in Graves' hyperthyroidism and ophthalmopathy. Amplification of TCR beta CDR3 regions was performed using RNA transcripts as template. A set of HTBI primers served as the primers for a first-round RT-PCR of the TCR CDR3. Each CDR3 protein is one row after TCRdb ran MiXCR on the multiplex PCR reads. The sample consists of 400,000 to 500,000 distinct CDR3 sequences, under 15% of them appearing once. Sequenced: blood. Receptors were obtained from a young man with Graves' ophthalmopathy.

This clonotype was counted ten times or more. The rearrangement joins TRBV29-1 to TRBJ2-3, with TRBD2 matching 8 bases. This CDR3 contains 15 residues. V lost 6 bases, J lost 6 bases, and 14 bases stayed unmatched. CDR1 and CDR2 (germline): SQVTM, ANQGSEA. CDR3 region: CSVPRGSGEHDTQYF. For the CDR3, the DNA is TGCAGCGTCCCGAGGGGTAGCGGGGAGCACGATACGCAGTATTTT.

This chain joins TRBV25-1 and TRBJ1-5; D not certain. CDR3 size: 14 residues. Germline CDR1 is MGHDK and CDR2 is SYGVNS. The V end lost 1 base, the J end lost 5 bases, and 9 bases lay between the germline ends. CDR3 DNA: TGTGCCAGCAGTGAATTGGGGTTCTATCAGCCCCAGCATTTT. It yields the protein CASSELGFYQPQHF.

This clonotype was seen ten or more times. This sequence joins TRBV3-1 and TRBJ2-5; perhaps D is TRBD1 or TRBD2 (5 bases each). The CDR3 sequence is 14 residues long. Germline V gene sequence: CDR1 LGHDT, CDR2 YNNKEL (reference sequence). Trimming removed 5 bases from V and 5 bases from J, with 15 bases in between. This CDR3 is CASSGAGTPETQYF. The CDR3 nucleotides read TGTGCCAGCAGCGGCGCCGGGACCCCGGAGACCCAGTACTTC.

Ten or more counts support this clonotype. The J gene is TRBJ2-1, the V gene TRBV7-6, with D perhaps assigned TRBD1 or TRBD2 (5 bases each). V was trimmed by 0 bases and J by 8 bases, leaving 8 bases between them. This CDR3 has 13 residues. Germline CDR1 is SGHVS and CDR2 is FNYEAQ. In DNA, the CDR3 is TGTGCCAGCAGCTTAGCGTTGGGGGATGAGCAGTTCTTC. Translating gives CASSLALGDEQFF.

This clonotype was counted many times. J is TRBJ1-6 and V is TRBV19, with a weak D call TRBD1 (6 bases). The V end lost 1 base, the J end lost 0 bases, and 10 bases lay between the germline ends. The CDR3 consists of 17 residues. Germline CDR1 reads LNHDA; CDR2 reads SQIVND (reference sequence). CDR3 in DNA: TGTGCCAGTAGTATAGCAGGACAGAGCTCCTATAATTCACCCCTCCACTTT. Its translation is CASSIAGQSSYNSPLHF.

This clonotype was seen repeatedly, ten times or more. The J gene is TRBJ2-3, the V gene TRBV3-1; D is unresolved. The germline V gene has CDR1 LGHDT and CDR2 YNNKEL (reference sequence). Trimming shortened V by 2 bases and J by 4 bases, and 13 bases separated the two germline ends. This CDR3 has 15 residues. CDR3 coding DNA: TGTGCCAGCAGCCAACCTTACCCGAGACCAGATACGCAGTATTTT. This gives the protein CASSQPYPRPDTQYF.

For this clonotype: This may be a read error: a much more frequent sequence differs by one nucleotide. V is TRBV5-1 and J is TRBJ1-1, with D tentatively TRBD1 (6 bases). The length of the CDR3 is 14 residues. Germline lookup yields CDR1 SGHRS and CDR2 YFSETQ. The CDR3 nucleotides read TGCGCCTGCAGCTTGGGACAAGATCGGACTGAAGCTTTCTTT. It yields the protein CACSLGQDRTEAFF.

This clonotype was observed a few times. V is TRBV30 and J is TRBJ2-5; D tentatively reads TRBD1 or TRBD2 (5 bases each). The ends were cut back, 3 bases at V and 0 bases at J, with 11 bases in the middle. The CDR3 loop spans 14 amino acids. Germline V gene sequence: CDR1 GTSNPN, CDR2 SVGIG (reference sequence). CDR3 nucleotide sequence: TGTGCCTGGAGGGGCCTGGGACACCAAGAGACCCAGTACTTC. This encodes CAWRGLGHQETQYF.

This chain joins TRBV5-6 and TRBJ1-5, with D tentatively TRBD1 (6 bases). The CDR3 runs 15 residues. The V gene lost 1 base and the J gene lost 6 bases, with 14 bases spanning the gap. The germline gives CDR1 SGHDT, CDR2 YYEEEE. For the CDR3, the DNA is TGTGCCAGCAGCTTGATGGGGGCGCCCCGTCAGCCCCAGCATTTT. Translation gives CASSLMGAPRQPQHF.

This clonotype was detected many times. The rearrangement uses TRBV6-5 and TRBJ1-1; D not certain. V was cut by 2 bases and J by 1 base, with 8 bases left in between. Germline V gives CDR1 MNHEY, CDR2 SVGAGI. CDR3 length equals 14 residues. For the CDR3, the DNA is TGTGCCAGCAGTTACAGCAGGAGGAACACTGAAGCTTTCTTT. Protein product: CASSYSRRNTEAFF.

There are many counts of this clonotype. The chain joins TRBV7-8 to TRBJ2-7; no reliable D call. The CDR3 totals 15 residues. Per germline, CDR1 SGHVS and CDR2 FQNEAQ. V lost 5 bases, J lost 0 bases, and 14 bases lay in between. CDR3 in amino acids: CASSILWDYSYEQYF. The CDR3 bases are TGTGCCAGCAGCATTCTCTGGGATTACTCCTACGAGCAGTACTTC.

Only a few counts were recorded for this clonotype. Germline is not matched at one junction end, which may reflect a read error. This chain connects TRBV12-3 or TRBV12-4 to TRBJ2-5; D tentatively reads TRBD1 or TRBD2 (8 bases each). The CDR3 covers 16 residues. CDR3 nucleotide sequence: TGTGCCGGCAGTCCCGGACAGGGCGGGGGGAAAGAGACCCAGTACTTC. Amino acid sequence: CAGSPGQGGGKETQYF.

This clonotype was recorded many times. The chain combines TRBV5-1 with TRBJ2-7; D unclear. From germline, CDR1 is SGHRS and CDR2 YFSETQ. Between the trimmed V and J ends, which lost 2 bases and 0 bases, there was a span of 12 bases. This CDR3 has 15 residues. The chain's CDR3 is CASSFLPDRSYEQYF. The CDR3 DNA is TGCGCCAGCAGCTTTCTCCCGGACCGCTCCTACGAGCAGTACTTC. The full variable domain, with the rest looked up from reference TRBV5-1 and TRBJ2-7, is KAGVTQTPRYLIKTRGQQVTLSCSPISGHRSVSWYQQTPGQGLQFLFEYFSETQRNKGNFPGRFSGRQFSNSRSEMNVSTLELGDSALYLCASSFLPDRSYEQYFGPGTRLTVT.

V is TRBV7-9 and J is TRBJ1-6, with D possibly TRBD1 on 6 matching bases. Trimming pared 4 bases from V and 6 bases from J, leaving 13 bases between. CDR1 is SEHNR and CDR2 is FQNEAQ in the germline V gene (reference sequence). The CDR3 has 15 amino acids. Written as DNA, the CDR3 is TGTGCCAGCAGCTCCCGGCAGGGGTCTAATTCACCCCTCCACTTT. It yields the protein CASSSRQGSNSPLHF.

This clonotype was detected a few times. J is TRBJ1-2 and V is TRBV7-2; 8 nucleotides match TRBD1. Trimming at V came to 4 bases and at J to 8 bases, leaving 12 bases not matched to a gene. There are 15 residues in the CDR3. The germline CDR1 and CDR2 sequences are SGHTA and FQGNSA. The DNA of the CDR3 is TGTGCCAGCAGCTCCTACGGACAGGGAGCAGAAGGCTACACCTTC. It yields the protein CASSSYGQGAEGYTF.

In regard to this clonotype: This clone may be a read error of a much larger clone one base away. The chain couples TRBV18 to TRBJ1-1, with 8 nucleotides matching TRBD1. CDR1 KGHSH and CDR2 LQKENI come from the germline V gene. V gave up 3 bases and J gave up 4 bases; unmatched junction bases: 10. The CDR3 consists of 16 residues. The CDR3 region is CASSPRAQGGGTEAFF. The CDR3 coding sequence is TGTGCCAGCTCACCGCGCGCACAGGGGGGAGGCACTGAAGCTTTCTTT.

Points on this clonotype: This could be a read error, since a much larger clone is one nucleotide away. The V call is TRBV27, the J call TRBJ2-7, with D unresolved. With 2 bases removed from V and 7 bases from J, the gap between germline ends came to 6 bases. The V gene's germline CDR1 is MNHEY and CDR2 SMNVEV (reference sequence). This CDR3 has 11 amino acids. The CDR3 here is CASSLMGEQYF. The CDR3, as DNA: TGTGCCAGCAGTTTAATGGGTGAGCAGTACTTC.

With regard to this clonotype: This clone may be a read error of a much larger clone one base away. The chain recombines TRBV27 with TRBJ2-7, with D perhaps TRBD2 (5 bases). Trimming took 6 bases from V and 3 from J, leaving 12 bases between them. Germline V CDR1 and CDR2: MNHEY, SMNVEV (reference sequence). This CDR3 has 13 amino acids. This CDR3 reads CASRAGPYYEQYF. CDR3 nucleotide sequence: TGTGCCAGCAGGGCGGGTCCGTACTACGAGCAGTACTTC.

This clonotype has ten or more counts. The rearrangement joins TRBV2 to TRBJ2-2, with unresolved D. Germline V CDR1 and CDR2: SNHLY, FYNNEI. The CDR3 totals 14 residues. Trimming pared 6 bases from V and 5 bases from J, leaving 13 bases between. CDR3 loop: CASSEQKGTGELFF. CDR3 nucleotide sequence: TGTGCCAGCAGCGAGCAGAAGGGAACCGGGGAGCTGTTTTTT.

There are many counts of this clonotype. The chain has TRBV30 and TRBJ2-1; D tentatively fits TRBD1 or TRBD2 (6 bases each). V lost 4 bases and J 10 bases, leaving 14 bases between the germline ends. Germline V gene sequence: CDR1 GTSNPN, CDR2 SVGIG (reference sequence). CDR3 length equals 12 residues. The CDR3 loop reads CAWNPLGGEQFF. The CDR3 region has the DNA TGTGCCTGGAACCCCTTAGGGGGGGAGCAGTTCTTC. Based on the CDR3 plus reference TRBV30 and TRBJ2-1, the full variable domain is SQTIHQWPATLVQPVGSPLSLECTVEGTSNPNLYWYRQAAGRGLQLLFYSVGIGQISSEVPQNLSASRPQDRQFILSSKKLLLSDSGFYLCAWNPLGGEQFFGPGTRLTVL.